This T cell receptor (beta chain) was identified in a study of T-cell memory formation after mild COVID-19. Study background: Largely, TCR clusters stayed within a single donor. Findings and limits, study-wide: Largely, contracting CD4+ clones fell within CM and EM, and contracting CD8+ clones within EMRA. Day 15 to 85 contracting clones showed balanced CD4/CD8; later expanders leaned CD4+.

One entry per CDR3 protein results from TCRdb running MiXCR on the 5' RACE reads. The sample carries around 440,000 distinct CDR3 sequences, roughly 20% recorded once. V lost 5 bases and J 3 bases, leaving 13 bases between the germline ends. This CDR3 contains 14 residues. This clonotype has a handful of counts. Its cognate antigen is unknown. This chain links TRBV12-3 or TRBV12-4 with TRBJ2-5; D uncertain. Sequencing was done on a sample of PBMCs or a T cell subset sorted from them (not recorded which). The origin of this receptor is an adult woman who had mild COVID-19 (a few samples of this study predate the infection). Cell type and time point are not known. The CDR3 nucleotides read TGTGCCAGCAGTCAGACCGATCTTAAAGAGACCCAGTACTTC. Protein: CASSQTDLKETQYF.